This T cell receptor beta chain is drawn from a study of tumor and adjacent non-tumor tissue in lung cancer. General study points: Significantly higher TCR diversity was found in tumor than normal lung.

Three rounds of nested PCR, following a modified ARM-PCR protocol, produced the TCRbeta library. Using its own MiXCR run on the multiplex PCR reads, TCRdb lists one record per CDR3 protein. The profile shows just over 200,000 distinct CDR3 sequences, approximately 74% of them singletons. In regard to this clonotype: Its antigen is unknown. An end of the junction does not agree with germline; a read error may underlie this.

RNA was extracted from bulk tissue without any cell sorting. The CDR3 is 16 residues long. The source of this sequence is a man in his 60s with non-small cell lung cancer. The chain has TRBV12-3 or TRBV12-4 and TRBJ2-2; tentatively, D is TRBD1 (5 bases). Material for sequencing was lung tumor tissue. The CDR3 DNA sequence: TGTGCCAACAGTGTGTCAGGGCAACCGAACACCGGGGAGCTGTTTTTT. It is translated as CANSVSGQPNTGELFF.